The 4 T cell receptor beta chains presented below share a single source sample, sequenced in a study of cytomegalovirus exposure and HLA in healthy donors. PCR was performed using 60 Vbeta and 13 Jbeta primers. Clones were read by immunoSEQ multiplex PCR, and TCRdb kept only the in-frame ones, dropping some. In the table there are some 150,000 clones, around 81% of which are singletons. The source material was PBMCs. Receptor source: a woman aged 25 to 39 in good health and CMV-seropositive.

This sequence joins TRBV2 and TRBJ2-3; TRBD2 is a possible D gene (6 bases). This CDR3 is 15 amino acids long. Germline loops: CDR1 SNHLY, CDR2 FYNNEI. V lost 5 bases and J 8 bases, leaving 20 bases between the germline ends. CDR3 bases: TGTGCCAGCAGTATCCACCCGACTAGTTCCCCTACGCAGTATTTT. It translates to CASSIHPTSSPTQYF. Looking up the rest from reference TRBV2 and TRBJ2-3 gives the full variable domain: EPEVTQTPSHQVTQMGQEVILRCVPISNHLYFYWYRQILGQKVEFLVSFYNNEISEKSEIFDDQFSVERPDGSNFTLKIRSTKLEDSAMYFCASSIHPTSSPTQYFGPGTRLTVL.

The J gene is TRBJ2-5, the V gene TRBV5-1, with 7 bases matching TRBD1. The trim removed 3 bases at V and 3 bases at J, leaving 8 bases unmatched. In germline, CDR1 is SGHRS, CDR2 YFSETQ. This CDR3 comprises 15 residues. CDR3 protein: CASSSPTGQKETQYF. CDR3 in DNA: TGCGCCAGCAGCTCGCCGACAGGGCAAAAAGAGACCCAGTACTTC.

V usage is TRBV9 and J usage is TRBJ2-2, with D unresolved. In germline, CDR1 is SGDLS, CDR2 YYNGEE. The CDR3 extends over 15 amino acids. Trimming left V 0 bases short and J 3 bases short, with 9 bases between. In nucleotides, the CDR3 is TGTGCCAGCAGCGTAGTTCCTGAGTACACCGGGGAGCTGTTTTTT. It specifies CASSVVPEYTGELFF.

The chain has TRBV5-1 and TRBJ2-7; D gene uncertain. The CDR3 contains 11 residues. V lost 3 bases to trimming and J lost 4 bases, with 5 bases between them. Germline CDR1 is SGHRS and CDR2 is YFSETQ. CDR3 protein: CASSSEYEQYF. The CDR3 DNA reads TGCGCCAGCAGCTCGGAGTACGAGCAGTACTTC.